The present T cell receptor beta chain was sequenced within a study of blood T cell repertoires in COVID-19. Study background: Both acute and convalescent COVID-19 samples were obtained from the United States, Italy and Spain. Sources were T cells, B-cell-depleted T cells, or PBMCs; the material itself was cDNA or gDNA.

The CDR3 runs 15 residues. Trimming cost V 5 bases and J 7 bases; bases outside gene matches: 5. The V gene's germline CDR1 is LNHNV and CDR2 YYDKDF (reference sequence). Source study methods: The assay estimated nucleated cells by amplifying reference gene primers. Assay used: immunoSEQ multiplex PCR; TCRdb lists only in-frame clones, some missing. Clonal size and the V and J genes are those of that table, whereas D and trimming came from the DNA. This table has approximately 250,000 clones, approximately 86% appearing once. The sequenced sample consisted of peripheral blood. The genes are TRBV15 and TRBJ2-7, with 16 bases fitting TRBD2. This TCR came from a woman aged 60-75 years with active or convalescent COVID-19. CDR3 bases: TGTGCCACCAGCTCAGGGACTAGCGGGGGGGGAGAGCAGTACTTC. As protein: CATSSGTSGGGEQYF.